This T cell receptor beta chain was obtained from a study of T cells in narcolepsy. Study outcomes and limitations: HCRT-specific and TRIB2-specific autoreactive clonotypes appeared among same-patient CSF and blood CD4+ clonotypes. Autoreactive clonotypes reportedly recurred in blood of same and different patients, not controls.

Sequencing was performed with immunoSEQ multiplex PCR; in TCRdb, only in-frame clones are kept and a portion is missing. The sample lists about 33,000 clones; 90% were seen once. As regards this clone: The antigen remains undetermined.

The CDR3 totals 15 residues. Germline lookup yields CDR1 SGHTA and CDR2 FQGNSA. Trimming took 2 bases from V and 4 from J; bases not matched to a gene: 6. V and J are TRBV7-2 and TRBJ2-3; 7 bases are a match to TRBD1. The receptor's source is a human donor with narcolepsy. Sequences were obtained from CD45RA- memory CD4+ T cells from PBMCs. CDR3 protein: CASSLLTGASDTQYF. As DNA, the CDR3 is TGTGCCAGCAGCTTATTAACAGGGGCCTCAGATACGCAGTATTTT.